Relative to its sample, the clone carrying this TCR beta chain is medium-sized (0.01 to 0.1%). The antigen is unknown. The sample belongs to a study of T cell responses to AZD1222 COVID-19 vaccine. Whole-study results and caveats: Repertoire sampling happened only post peak T cell response.

This CDR3 contains 13 residues. Germline-derived CDR1 and CDR2 are MGHRA and YSYEKL. V dropped 4 bases and J dropped 5 bases, with 9 bases sitting between them. Method: immunoSEQ multiplex PCR; TCRdb's copy keeps in-frame clones and lacks some. This table holds about 120,000 clones, about nine tenths found once. V is TRBV4-1 and J is TRBJ2-1; TRBD2 might be the D (5 bases). The sequenced sample was peripheral blood, obtained on day 0 of AZD1222 vaccination. The receptor was derived from an adult in good health. CDR3 sequence (DNA): TGCGCCAGCAGCCCGGAGGCGAACAATGAGCAGTTCTTC. It encodes CASSPEANNEQFF.